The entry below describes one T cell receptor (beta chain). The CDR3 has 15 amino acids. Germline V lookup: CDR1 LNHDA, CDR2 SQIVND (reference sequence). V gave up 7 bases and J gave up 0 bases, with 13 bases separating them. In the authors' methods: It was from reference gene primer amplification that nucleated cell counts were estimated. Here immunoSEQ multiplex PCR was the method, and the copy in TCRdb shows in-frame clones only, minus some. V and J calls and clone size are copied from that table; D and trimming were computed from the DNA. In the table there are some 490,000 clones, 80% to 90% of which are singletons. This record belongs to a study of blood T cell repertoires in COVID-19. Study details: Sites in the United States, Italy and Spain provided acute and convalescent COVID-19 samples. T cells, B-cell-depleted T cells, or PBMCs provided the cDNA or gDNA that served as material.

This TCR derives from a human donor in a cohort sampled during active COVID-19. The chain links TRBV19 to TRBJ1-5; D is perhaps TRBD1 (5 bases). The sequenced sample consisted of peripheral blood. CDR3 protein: CASTLGGYSNQPQHF. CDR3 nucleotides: TGTGCCAGTACCTTGGGGGGATATAGCAATCAGCCCCAGCATTTT.